What follows are 21 T cell receptor beta chains derived from one specimen sequenced in a study of identical twins' blood T cells. TCRdb passed the 5' RACE reads through MiXCR, listing each CDR3 protein once. Of 350,000 to 450,000 distinct CDR3 sequences in the sample, roughly 30% were seen once. What was sequenced was PBMCs. All receptors derive from a woman aged 18 to 49 in good health.

A few counts support this clonotype. This chain joins TRBV20-1 and TRBJ2-5; 10 nucleotides line up with TRBD2. The CDR3 is 15 residues long. Germline V CDR1 and CDR2: DFQATT, SNEGSKA (reference sequence). J lost 5 bases, V lost 5 bases, and 11 bases had no gene match. The CDR3 here is CSAGSSGRFDETQYF. CDR3 DNA: TGCAGTGCTGGCTCTAGCGGGAGATTCGACGAGACCCAGTACTTC.

This clonotype was seen a few times. The chain carries TRBV6-2 or TRBV6-3 and TRBJ1-1; D remains ambiguous. Trimming took 4 bases from V and 4 from J, leaving 10 bases between them. CDR3 length: 13 residues. CDR1 and CDR2 (germline): MNHEY, SVGEGT. The CDR3 bases are TGTGCCAGCAGTTCAAAGGAATCCACTGAAGCTTTCTTT. It yields the protein CASSSKESTEAFF.

The V and J genes are TRBV7-8 and TRBJ1-6; no clear D. Per the germline V gene, CDR1 is SGHVS and CDR2 is FQNEAQ. This CDR3 spans 17 amino acids. Trimming removed 1 base from V and 8 bases from J, with 18 bases in between. CDR3 bases: TGTGCCAGCAGCTTAGGTTTCCGCGCAGGCAAATATTCACCCCTCCACTTT. Its protein is CASSLGFRAGKYSPLHF. Based on the CDR3 plus reference TRBV7-8 and TRBJ1-6, the full variable domain is GAGVSQSPRYKVAKRGQDVALRCDPISGHVSLFWYQQALGQGPEFLTYFQNEAQLDKSGLPSDRFFAERPEGSVSTLKIQRTQQEDSAVYLCASSLGFRAGKYSPLHFGNGTRLTVT.

The table lists this clonotype with a few counts. The chain links TRBV5-1 to TRBJ1-2; the D gene is possibly TRBD1 (5 bases). The germline V gene has CDR1 SGHRS and CDR2 YFSETQ. The germline V and J ends were trimmed by 6 bases and 2 bases, with 14 bases remaining between them. This CDR3 region has 14 residues. CDR3 coding DNA: TGCGCCAGCACCCTCCGGGGGAGCAACTATGGCTACACCTTC. It yields the protein CASTLRGSNYGYTF. Using reference TRBV5-1 and TRBJ1-2 for the parts outside the CDR3, the full variable domain is KAGVTQTPRYLIKTRGQQVTLSCSPISGHRSVSWYQQTPGQGLQFLFEYFSETQRNKGNFPGRFSGRQFSNSRSEMNVSTLELGDSALYLCASTLRGSNYGYTFGSGTRLTVV.

The chain employs TRBV29-1 and TRBJ2-7; D remains unclear. The CDR3 has 12 amino acids. Germline V gene lookup returns CDR1 SQVTM and CDR2 ANQGSEA. V dropped 4 bases and J dropped 7 bases, with 14 bases sitting between them. The CDR3 loop reads CSVVSNLGEQYF. The CDR3 nucleotides read TGCAGCGTTGTCTCAAATCTGGGGGAGCAGTACTTC.

The chain uses TRBV20-1 and TRBJ1-1, with unresolved D. This CDR3 has 14 amino acids. From germline, CDR1 is DFQATT and CDR2 SNEGSKA (reference sequence). V was cut by 0 bases and J by 8 bases, with 16 bases left in between. Written as DNA, the CDR3 is TGCAGTGCTAGAGACAGGACCCTTGGGATAGAAGCTTTCTTT. Its translation: CSARDRTLGIEAFF.

The V call is TRBV2, the J call TRBJ2-1; 7 nucleotides line up with TRBD2. The germline V gene encodes CDR1 SNHLY and CDR2 FYNNEI. There are 14 residues in the CDR3. V was clipped by 10 bases and J by 1 base; unmatched bases: 7. The CDR3 coding sequence is TGTGCCACCTCCGAGCGGGGATCCTACAATGAGCAGTTCTTC. As protein: CATSERGSYNEQFF. Full variable domain (missing parts from reference TRBV2 and TRBJ2-1): EPEVTQTPSHQVTQMGQEVILRCVPISNHLYFYWYRQILGQKVEFLVSFYNNEISEKSEIFDDQFSVERPDGSNFTLKIRSTKLEDSAMYFCATSERGSYNEQFFGPGTRLTVL.

This clonotype was seen only a few times. The V gene is TRBV29-1, the J gene TRBJ1-2, with TRBD1 identical over 7 bases. This CDR3 has 15 residues. Trimming removed 1 base from V and 4 bases from J; junction bases left unmatched: 9. CDR1 and CDR2 (germline): SQVTM, ANQGSEA. Written as DNA, the CDR3 is TGCAGCGTTGAAGCCACGGGACAGCACCTCTATGGCTACACCTTC. Translation gives CSVEATGQHLYGYTF.

This clonotype was recorded at least ten times. The chain is built from TRBV6-5 and TRBJ2-2; 9 bases agree with TRBD2. Trimming removed 6 bases from V and 6 bases from J; junction bases left unmatched: 20. The length of the CDR3 is 19 residues. Germline assignment: CDR1 MNHEY and CDR2 SVGAGI. DNA for the CDR3: TGTGCCAGCAGCCAGCCGGGGCTAGCGGGATTTAGGAGGTCCGGGGAGCTGTTTTTT. It yields the protein CASSQPGLAGFRRSGELFF.

The V gene is TRBV7-9, the J gene TRBJ2-7; D not resolved. Germline lookup yields CDR1 SEHNR and CDR2 FQNEAQ (reference sequence). This CDR3 has 11 residues. Trimming removed 5 bases at V and 6 bases at J, with 8 bases between. The CDR3 sequence: CASSLQFEQYF. The CDR3 coding sequence is TGTGCCAGCAGCCTGCAATTCGAGCAGTACTTC.

The rearrangement links TRBV18 to TRBJ1-5; D is unclear. The CDR3 runs 15 residues. Germline values: CDR1 KGHSH, CDR2 LQKENI. V lost 3 bases and J lost 0, with 9 bases in between. Here the CDR3 reads CASSPAGHSNQPQHF. The CDR3 bases are TGTGCCAGCTCACCCGCTGGGCATAGCAATCAGCCCCAGCATTTT.

V is TRBV7-9 and J is TRBJ2-1, with 7 positions matching TRBD2. The V and J ends lost 5 bases and 9 bases, in that order; junction bases with no gene match: 10. CDR3 length equals 14 residues. Germline CDR1 is SEHNR and CDR2 is FQNEAQ (reference sequence). The CDR3 nucleotides are TGTGCCAGCAGCCCCTCCGGGAGGAATTCTGAGCAGTTCTTC. Encoded protein: CASSPSGRNSEQFF.

The chain recombines TRBV2 with TRBJ2-3, with D possibly matching TRBD2 (6 bases). Trimming removed 4 bases at V and 0 bases at J, with 8 bases between. CDR3 length equals 14 residues. Germline assignment: CDR1 SNHLY and CDR2 FYNNEI. The DNA of the CDR3 is TGTGCCAGCAGTGTTCGGGGGAGCACAGATACGCAGTATTTT. Translation gives CASSVRGSTDTQYF.

The sample holds many counts of this clonotype. The chain couples TRBV29-1 to TRBJ1-1; TRBD1 agrees at 7 bases. Trimming cost V 4 bases and J 3 bases; bases outside gene matches: 14. The CDR3 consists of 16 residues. Germline CDR1 and CDR2: SQVTM and ANQGSEA. The CDR3 sequence: CSVAPLQYTGDTEAFF. The CDR3 coding sequence is TGCAGCGTTGCCCCCTTACAATATACAGGGGACACTGAAGCTTTCTTT.

V usage is TRBV29-1 and J usage is TRBJ2-7, with 12 bases fitting TRBD1. J was trimmed by 1 base and V by 4 bases; bases with no gene match: 5. In germline, CDR1 is SQVTM, CDR2 ANQGSEA. CDR3 length: 15 amino acids. CDR3 nucleotide sequence: TGCAGCGTTGTAGGGACAGGGGGCTTTTCCTACGAGCAGTACTTC. It yields the protein CSVVGTGGFSYEQYF.

This clonotype has at least ten counts. V is TRBV4-1 and J is TRBJ1-4, with D possibly being TRBD1 (6 bases). Germline V lookup: CDR1 MGHRA, CDR2 YSYEKL. Trimming left V 3 bases short and J 4 bases short, with 12 bases between. CDR3 length: 15 amino acids. CDR3 in DNA: TGCGCCAGCAGCCATAACAGGGTTGATAATGAAAAACTGTTTTTT. Its translation: CASSHNRVDNEKLFF.

This clonotype was observed a handful of times. This chain uses TRBV20-1 with TRBJ1-6; D ambiguous. CDR1 and CDR2 (germline): DFQATT, SNEGSKA (reference sequence). This CDR3 spans 15 amino acids. V was clipped by 0 bases and J by 5 bases, with 11 bases between them. The chain's CDR3 is CSAREAGRNNSPLHF. In DNA, the CDR3 is TGCAGTGCTAGAGAGGCTGGTCGGAATAATTCACCCCTCCACTTT.

This clonotype was seen a handful of times. The J gene is TRBJ2-2, the V gene TRBV9; the D gene is possibly TRBD2 (6 bases). This CDR3 is built from 14 residues. V was shortened by 4 bases and J by 5 bases, with 12 bases between the two germline ends. Germline V CDR1 and CDR2: SGDLS, YYNGEE. The CDR3 DNA reads TGTGCCAGCAGCCCTTGGCGGGAAACCGGGGAGCTGTTTTTT. The encoded protein is CASSPWRETGELFF.

A word on this clonotype: A clone one base away is much larger, so this may be a read error. DNA of the CDR3: TGTGCCTGCAGCTATCGTCCCGGGACAGGGTTCAACACCGGGGAGCTGTTTTTT. Protein sequence: CACSYRPGTGFNTGELFF. This rearrangement joins TRBV11-2 to TRBJ2-2; 9 bases are a match to TRBD1. The CDR3 sequence is 18 residues long. The germline V gene has CDR1 SGHAT and CDR2 FQNNGV.

V and J are TRBV20-1 and TRBJ1-3; no clear D. This CDR3 contains 13 residues. Germline CDR1 reads DFQATT; CDR2 reads SNEGSKA (reference sequence). The CDR3 sequence: CSALNGAGNTIYF. In DNA, the CDR3 is TGCAGCGCCCTGAATGGGGCTGGAAACACCATATATTTT.

This chain links TRBV4-3 with TRBJ2-1; 7 bases agree with TRBD2. The CDR3 is 18 amino acids. Germline values: CDR1 LGHNA, CDR2 YSLEER. V dropped 0 bases and J dropped 0; count of bases not matched to a gene: 8. The CDR3 loop reads CASSQDLLAYSSYNEQFF. CDR3 nucleotide sequence: TGCGCCAGCAGCCAAGACTTACTAGCGTACAGCTCCTACAATGAGCAGTTCTTC.